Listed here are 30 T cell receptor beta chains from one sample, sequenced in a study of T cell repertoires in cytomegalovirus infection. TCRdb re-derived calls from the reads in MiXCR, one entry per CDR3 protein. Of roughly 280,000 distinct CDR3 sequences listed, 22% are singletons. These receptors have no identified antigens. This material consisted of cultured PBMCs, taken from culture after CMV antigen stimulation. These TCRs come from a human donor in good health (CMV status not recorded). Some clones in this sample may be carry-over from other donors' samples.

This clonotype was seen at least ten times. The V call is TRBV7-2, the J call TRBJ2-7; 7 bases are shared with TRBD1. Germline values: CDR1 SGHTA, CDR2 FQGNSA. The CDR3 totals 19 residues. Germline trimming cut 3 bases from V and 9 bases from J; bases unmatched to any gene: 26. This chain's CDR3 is CASSLTASGDSWFPSGQYF. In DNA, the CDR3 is TGTGCCAGCAGCTTGACGGCCTCCGGGGACAGTTGGTTCCCGAGTGGGCAGTACTTC.

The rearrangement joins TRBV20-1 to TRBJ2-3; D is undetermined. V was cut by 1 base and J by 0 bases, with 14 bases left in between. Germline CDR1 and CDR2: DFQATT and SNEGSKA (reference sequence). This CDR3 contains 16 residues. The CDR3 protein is CSARAVRILSTDTQYF. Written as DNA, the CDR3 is TGCAGTGCTAGAGCTGTGCGCATACTGAGCACAGATACGCAGTATTTT.

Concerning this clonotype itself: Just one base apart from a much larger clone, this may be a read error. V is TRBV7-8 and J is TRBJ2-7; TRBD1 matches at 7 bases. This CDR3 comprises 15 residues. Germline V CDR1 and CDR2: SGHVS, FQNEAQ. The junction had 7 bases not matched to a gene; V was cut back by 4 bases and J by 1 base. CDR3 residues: CASSSGQRGSYEQYV. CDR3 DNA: TGTGCCAGCAGCTCGGGACAGAGAGGGTCCTACGAGCAGTACGTC.

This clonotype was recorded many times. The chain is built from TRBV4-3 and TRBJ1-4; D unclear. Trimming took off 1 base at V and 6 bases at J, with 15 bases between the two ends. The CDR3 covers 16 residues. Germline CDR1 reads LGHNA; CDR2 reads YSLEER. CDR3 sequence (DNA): TGCGCCAGCAGCCAAGCCCGGGTCCAACGGGATGAAAAACTGTTTTTT. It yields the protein CASSQARVQRDEKLFF.

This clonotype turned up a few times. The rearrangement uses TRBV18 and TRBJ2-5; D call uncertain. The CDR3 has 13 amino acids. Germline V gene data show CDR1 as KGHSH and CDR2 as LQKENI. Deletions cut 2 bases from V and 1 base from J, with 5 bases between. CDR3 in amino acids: CASSPYGQETQYF. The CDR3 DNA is TGTGCCAGCTCACCATACGGCCAAGAGACCCAGTACTTC. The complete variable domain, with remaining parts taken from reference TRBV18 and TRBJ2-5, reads NAGVMQNPRHLVRRRGQEARLRCSPMKGHSHVYWYRQLPEEGLKFMVYLQKENIIDESGMPKERFSAEFPKEGPSILRIQQVVRGDSAAYFCASSPYGQETQYFGPGTRLLVL.

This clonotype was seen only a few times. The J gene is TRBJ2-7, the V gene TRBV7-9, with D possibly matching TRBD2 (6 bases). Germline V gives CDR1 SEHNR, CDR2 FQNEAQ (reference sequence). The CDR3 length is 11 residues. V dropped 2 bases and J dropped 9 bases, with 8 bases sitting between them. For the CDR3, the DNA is TGTGCCAGCAGCTTACTCGGGGGGCAGTACTTC. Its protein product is CASSLLGGQYF. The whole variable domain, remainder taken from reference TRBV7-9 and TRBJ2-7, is DTGVSQNPRHKITKRGQNVTFRCDPISEHNRLYWYRQTLGQGPEFLTYFQNEAQLEKSRLLSDRFSAERPKGSFSTLEIQRTEQGDSAMYLCASSLLGGQYFGPGTRLTVT.

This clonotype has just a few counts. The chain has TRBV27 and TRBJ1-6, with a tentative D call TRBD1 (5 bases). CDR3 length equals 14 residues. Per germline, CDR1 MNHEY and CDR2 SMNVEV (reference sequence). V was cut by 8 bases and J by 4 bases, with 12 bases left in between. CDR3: CASGHGGYNSPLHF. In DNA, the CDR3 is TGTGCCAGCGGCCATGGGGGTTATAATTCACCCCTCCACTTT.

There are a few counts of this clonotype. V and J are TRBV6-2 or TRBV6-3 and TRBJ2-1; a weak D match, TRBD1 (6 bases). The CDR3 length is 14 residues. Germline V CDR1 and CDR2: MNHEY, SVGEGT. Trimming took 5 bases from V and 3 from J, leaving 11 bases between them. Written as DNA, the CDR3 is TGTGCCAGCAGTCGCCCGGACAGCTACAATGAGCAGTTCTTC. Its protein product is CASSRPDSYNEQFF.

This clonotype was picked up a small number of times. CDR3 protein: CASSPSTRDVGEKLFF. The CDR3 DNA follows: TGTGCCAGCTCACCCTCTACTCGGGACGTCGGTGAAAAACTGTTTTTT. The chain combines TRBV18 with TRBJ1-4, with a tentative D call TRBD1 (5 bases). CDR1 and CDR2 from the germline V gene are KGHSH and LQKENI. The CDR3 consists of 16 residues. Trimming took off 3 bases at V and 7 bases at J, with 18 bases between the two ends.

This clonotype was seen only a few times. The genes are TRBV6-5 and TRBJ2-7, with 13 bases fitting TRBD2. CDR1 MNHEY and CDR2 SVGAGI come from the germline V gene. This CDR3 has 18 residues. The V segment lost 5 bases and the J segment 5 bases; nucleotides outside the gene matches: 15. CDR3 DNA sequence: TGTGCCAGCAGTACAGGACTAGCGGGAGCTAGGATCTACAACGAGCAGTACTTC. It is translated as CASSTGLAGARIYNEQYF.

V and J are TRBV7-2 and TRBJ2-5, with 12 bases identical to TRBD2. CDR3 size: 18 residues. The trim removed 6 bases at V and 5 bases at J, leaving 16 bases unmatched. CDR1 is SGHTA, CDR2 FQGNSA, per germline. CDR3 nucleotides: TGTGCCAGCAGTTCAACCACTAGCGGGAGGAGTTTCGGCGAGACCCAGTACTTC. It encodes CASSSTTSGRSFGETQYF.

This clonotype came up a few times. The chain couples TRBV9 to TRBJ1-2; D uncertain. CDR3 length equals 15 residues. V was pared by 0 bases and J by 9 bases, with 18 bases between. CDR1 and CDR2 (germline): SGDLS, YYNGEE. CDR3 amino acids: CASSVDGEGLWSYTF. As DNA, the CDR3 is TGTGCCAGCAGCGTAGACGGAGAAGGGCTATGGAGCTACACCTTC. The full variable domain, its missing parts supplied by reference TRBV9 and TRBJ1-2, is DSGVTQTPKHLITATGQRVTLRCSPRSGDLSVYWYQQSLDQGLQFLIQYYNGEERAKGNILERFSAQQFPDLHSELNLSSLELGDSALYFCASSVDGEGLWSYTFGSGTRLTVV.

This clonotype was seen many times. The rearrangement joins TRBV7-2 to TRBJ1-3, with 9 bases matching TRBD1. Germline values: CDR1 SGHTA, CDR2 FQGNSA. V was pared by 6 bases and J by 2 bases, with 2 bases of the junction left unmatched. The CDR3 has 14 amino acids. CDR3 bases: TGTGCCAGCAGTGGGACAGGGCCTGGAAACACCATATATTTT. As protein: CASSGTGPGNTIYF.

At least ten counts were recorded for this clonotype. CDR3 protein: CASSPDPGQGRGANVLTF. The CDR3 bases are TGTGCCAGCAGCCCCGACCCGGGACAGGGTCGTGGGGCCAACGTCCTGACTTTC. The rearrangement joins TRBV11-3 to TRBJ2-6, with 9 bases fitting TRBD1. CDR1 SGHNT and CDR2 YENEEA come from the germline V gene. V lost 5 bases and J lost 3; bases outside the gene matches: 11. The CDR3 length is 18 residues.

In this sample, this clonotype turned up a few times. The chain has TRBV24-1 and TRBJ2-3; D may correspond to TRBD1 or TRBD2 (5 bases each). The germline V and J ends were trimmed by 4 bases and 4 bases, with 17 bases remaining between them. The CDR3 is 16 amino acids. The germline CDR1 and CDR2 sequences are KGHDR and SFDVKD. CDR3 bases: TGTGCCACCAGTGACCACACTCTGGGGGAGTCAGATACGCAGTATTTT. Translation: CATSDHTLGESDTQYF.

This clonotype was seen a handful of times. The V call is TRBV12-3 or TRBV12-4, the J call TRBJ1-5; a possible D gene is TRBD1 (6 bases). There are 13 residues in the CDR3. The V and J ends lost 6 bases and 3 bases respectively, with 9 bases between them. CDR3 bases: TGTGCCAGCAGCGGACAGCACAATCAGCCCCAGCATTTT. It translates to CASSGQHNQPQHF.

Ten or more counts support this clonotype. The CDR3 nucleotides read TGCGCCAGCAGCCGGGGACTAGCGGGAGGGCGGAATGAGCAGTTCTTC. It encodes CASSRGLAGGRNEQFF. V gene TRBV4-3 combines with J gene TRBJ2-1; 16 nucleotides line up with TRBD2. Trimming took 4 bases from V and 7 from J; bases not matched to a gene: 4. CDR1 is LGHNA, CDR2 YSLEER, per germline. CDR3 size: 16 residues.

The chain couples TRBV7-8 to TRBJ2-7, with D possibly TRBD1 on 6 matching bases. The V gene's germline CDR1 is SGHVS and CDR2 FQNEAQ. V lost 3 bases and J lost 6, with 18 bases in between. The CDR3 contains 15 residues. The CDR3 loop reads CASSFFRQATPEQYF. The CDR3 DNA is TGTGCCAGCAGCTTTTTCCGACAGGCGACGCCCGAGCAGTACTTC.

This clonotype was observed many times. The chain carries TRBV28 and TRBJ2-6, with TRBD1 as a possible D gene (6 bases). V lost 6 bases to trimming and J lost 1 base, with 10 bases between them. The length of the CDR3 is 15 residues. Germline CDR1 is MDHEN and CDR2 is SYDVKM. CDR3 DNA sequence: TGTGCCAGCAGACCTACAGGGTCTGGGGCCAACGTCCTGACTTTC. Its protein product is CASRPTGSGANVLTF. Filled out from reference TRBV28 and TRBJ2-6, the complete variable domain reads DVKVTQSSRYLVKRTGEKVFLECVQDMDHENMFWYRQDPGLGLRLIYFSYDVKMKEKGDIPEGYSVSREKKERFSLILESASTNQTSMYLCASRPTGSGANVLTFGAGSRLTVL.

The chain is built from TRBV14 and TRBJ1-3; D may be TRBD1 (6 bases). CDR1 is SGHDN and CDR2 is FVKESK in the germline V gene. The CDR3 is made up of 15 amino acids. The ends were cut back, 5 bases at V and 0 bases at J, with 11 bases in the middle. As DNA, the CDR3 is TGTGCCAGCAGCTACACAGGGCGCTCTGGAAACACCATATATTTT. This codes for CASSYTGRSGNTIYF.

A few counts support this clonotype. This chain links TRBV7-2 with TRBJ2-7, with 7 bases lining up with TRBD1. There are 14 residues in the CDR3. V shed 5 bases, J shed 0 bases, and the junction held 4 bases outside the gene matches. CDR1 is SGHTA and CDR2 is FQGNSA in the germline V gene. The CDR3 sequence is CASSPGQFSYEQYF. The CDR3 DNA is TGTGCCAGCAGCCCGGGACAGTTCTCCTACGAGCAGTACTTC.

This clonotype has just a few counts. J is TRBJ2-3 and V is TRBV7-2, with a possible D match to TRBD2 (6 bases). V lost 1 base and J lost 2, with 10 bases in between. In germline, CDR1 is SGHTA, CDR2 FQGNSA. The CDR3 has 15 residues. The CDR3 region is CASSLEAGITDTQYF. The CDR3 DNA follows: TGTGCCAGCAGCTTAGAGGCGGGGATCACAGATACGCAGTATTTT.

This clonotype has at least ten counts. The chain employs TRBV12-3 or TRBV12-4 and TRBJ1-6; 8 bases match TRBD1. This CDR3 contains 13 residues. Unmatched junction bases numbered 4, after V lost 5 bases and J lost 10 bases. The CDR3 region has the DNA TGTGCCAGCAGTCGGACAGGGAGCTCACCCCTCCACTTT. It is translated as CASSRTGSSPLHF.

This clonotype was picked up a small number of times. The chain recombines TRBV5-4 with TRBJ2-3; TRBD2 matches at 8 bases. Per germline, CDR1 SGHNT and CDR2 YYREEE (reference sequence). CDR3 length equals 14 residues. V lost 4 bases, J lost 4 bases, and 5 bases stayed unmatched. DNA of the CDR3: TGTGCCAGCAGCAGGACTAGCTCCCCAGATACGCAGTATTTT. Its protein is CASSRTSSPDTQYF.

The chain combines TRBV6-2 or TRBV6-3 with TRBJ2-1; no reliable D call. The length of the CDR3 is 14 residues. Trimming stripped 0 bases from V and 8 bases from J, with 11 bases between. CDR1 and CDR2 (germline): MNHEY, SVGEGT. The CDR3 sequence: CASSYSEIGYEQFF. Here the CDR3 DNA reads TGTGCCAGCAGTTACTCGGAAATTGGGTATGAGCAGTTCTTC.

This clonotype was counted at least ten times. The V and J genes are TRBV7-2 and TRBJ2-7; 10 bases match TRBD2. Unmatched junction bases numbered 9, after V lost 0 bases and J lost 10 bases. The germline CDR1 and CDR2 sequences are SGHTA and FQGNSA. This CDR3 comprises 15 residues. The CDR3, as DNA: TGTGCCAGCAGCTTAGCGCCAGCGGGAGGGCCCATCCAGTACTTC. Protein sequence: CASSLAPAGGPIQYF.

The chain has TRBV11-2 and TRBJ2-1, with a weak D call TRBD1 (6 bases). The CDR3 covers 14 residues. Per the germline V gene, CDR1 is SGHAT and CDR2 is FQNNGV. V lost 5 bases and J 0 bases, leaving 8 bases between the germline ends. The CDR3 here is CASSPTGSYNEQFF. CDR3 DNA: TGTGCCAGCAGCCCGACAGGCTCCTACAATGAGCAGTTCTTC.

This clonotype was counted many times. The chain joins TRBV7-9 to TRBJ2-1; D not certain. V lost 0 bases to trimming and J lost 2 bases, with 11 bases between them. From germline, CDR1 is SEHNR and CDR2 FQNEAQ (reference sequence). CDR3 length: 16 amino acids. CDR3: CASSLALALAYNEQFF. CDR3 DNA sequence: TGTGCCAGCAGCTTAGCGCTCGCGTTAGCCTACAATGAGCAGTTCTTC.

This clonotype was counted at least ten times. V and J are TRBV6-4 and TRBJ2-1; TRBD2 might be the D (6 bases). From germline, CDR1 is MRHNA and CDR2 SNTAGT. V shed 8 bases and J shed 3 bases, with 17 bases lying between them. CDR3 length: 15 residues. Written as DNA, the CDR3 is TGTGCCAGCCGGTTGTCGGGTAGCGGCTACAATGAGCAGTTCTTC. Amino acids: CASRLSGSGYNEQFF.

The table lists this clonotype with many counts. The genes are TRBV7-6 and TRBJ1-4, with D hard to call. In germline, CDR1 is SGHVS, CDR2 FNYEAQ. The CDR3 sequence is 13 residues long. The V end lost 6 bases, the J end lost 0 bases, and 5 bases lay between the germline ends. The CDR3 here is CASRTSTNEKLFF. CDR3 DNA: TGTGCCAGCAGGACCTCAACTAATGAAAAACTGTTTTTT.